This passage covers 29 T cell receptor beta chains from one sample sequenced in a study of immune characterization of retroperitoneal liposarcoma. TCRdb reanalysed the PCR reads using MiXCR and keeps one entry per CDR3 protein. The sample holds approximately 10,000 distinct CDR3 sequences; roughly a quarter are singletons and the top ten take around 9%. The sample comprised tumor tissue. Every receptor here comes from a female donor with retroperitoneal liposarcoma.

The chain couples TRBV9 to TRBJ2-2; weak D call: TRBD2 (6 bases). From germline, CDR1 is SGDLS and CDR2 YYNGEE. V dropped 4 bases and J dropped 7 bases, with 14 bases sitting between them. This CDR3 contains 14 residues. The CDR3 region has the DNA TGTGCCAGCAGCATAAGACTAGTTGGCGGGGAGCTGTTTTTT. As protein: CASSIRLVGGELFF.

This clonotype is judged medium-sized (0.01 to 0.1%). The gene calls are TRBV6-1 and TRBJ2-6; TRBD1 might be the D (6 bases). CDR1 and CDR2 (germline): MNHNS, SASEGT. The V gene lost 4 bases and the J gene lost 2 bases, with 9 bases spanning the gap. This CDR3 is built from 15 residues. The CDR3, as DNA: TGTGCCAGCAGTGTACAGGGTGCTGGGGCCAACGTCCTGACTTTC. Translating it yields CASSVQGAGANVLTF.

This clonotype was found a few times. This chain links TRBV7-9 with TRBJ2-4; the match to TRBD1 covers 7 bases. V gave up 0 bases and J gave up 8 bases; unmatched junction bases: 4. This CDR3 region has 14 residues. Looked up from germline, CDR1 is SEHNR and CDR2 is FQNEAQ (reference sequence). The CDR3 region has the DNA TGTGCCAGCAGCTTAGCAGAGGGGGCGTACATTCAGTACTTC. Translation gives CASSLAEGAYIQYF.

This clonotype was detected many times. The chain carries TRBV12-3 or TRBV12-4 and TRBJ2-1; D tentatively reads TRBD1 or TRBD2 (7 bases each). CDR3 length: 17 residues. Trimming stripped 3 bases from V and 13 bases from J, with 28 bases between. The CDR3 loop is CASSLVQGGTLGETQFF. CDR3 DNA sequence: TGTGCCAGCAGTTTGGTTCAGGGGGGGACCTTAGGGGAGACCCAGTTCTTC.

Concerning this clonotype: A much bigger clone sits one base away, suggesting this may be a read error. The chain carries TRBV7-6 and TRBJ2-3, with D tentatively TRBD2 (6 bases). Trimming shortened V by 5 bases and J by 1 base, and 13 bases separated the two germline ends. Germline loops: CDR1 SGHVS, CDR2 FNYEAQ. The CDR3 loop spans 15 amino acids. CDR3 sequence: CASSSQWGGTDTQYF. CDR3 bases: TGTGCCAGCAGCAGCCAGTGGGGGGGCACAGATACGCAGTATTTT.

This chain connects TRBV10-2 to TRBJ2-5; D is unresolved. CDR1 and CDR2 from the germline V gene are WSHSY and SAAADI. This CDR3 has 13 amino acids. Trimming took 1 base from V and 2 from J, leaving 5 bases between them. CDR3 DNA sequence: TGCGCCAGCAGTGAGTGGCAGCAAGAGACCCAGTACTTC. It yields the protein CASSEWQQETQYF.

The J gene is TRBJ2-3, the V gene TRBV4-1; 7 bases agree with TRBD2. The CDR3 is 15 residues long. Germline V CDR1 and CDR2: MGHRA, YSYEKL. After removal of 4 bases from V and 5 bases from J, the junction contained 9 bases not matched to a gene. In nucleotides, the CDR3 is TGCGCCAGCAGCCTCGGGTGGGGGGGGAGAGATACGCAGTATTTT. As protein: CASSLGWGGRDTQYF.

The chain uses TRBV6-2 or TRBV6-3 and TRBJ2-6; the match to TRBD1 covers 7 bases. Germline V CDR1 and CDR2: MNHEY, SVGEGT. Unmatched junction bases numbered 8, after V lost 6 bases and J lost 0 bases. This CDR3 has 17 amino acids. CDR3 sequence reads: CASSFGTAISGANVLTF. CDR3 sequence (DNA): TGTGCCAGCAGCTTCGGGACAGCCATCTCTGGGGCCAACGTCCTGACTTTC.

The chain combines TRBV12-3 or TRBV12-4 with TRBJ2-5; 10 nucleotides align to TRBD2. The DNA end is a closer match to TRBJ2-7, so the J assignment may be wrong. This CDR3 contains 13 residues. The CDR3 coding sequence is TGTGCCAGCAGCCCTAGCGGGAGCTACGAGCAGTACTTC. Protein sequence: CASSPSGSYEQYF.

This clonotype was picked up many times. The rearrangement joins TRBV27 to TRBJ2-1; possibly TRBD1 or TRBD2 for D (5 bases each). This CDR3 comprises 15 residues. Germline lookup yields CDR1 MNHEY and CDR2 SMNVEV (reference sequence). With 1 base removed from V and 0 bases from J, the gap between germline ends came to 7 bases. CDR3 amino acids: CASSLYGGSYNEQFF. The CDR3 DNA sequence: TGTGCCAGCAGTTTATATGGGGGCTCCTACAATGAGCAGTTCTTC.

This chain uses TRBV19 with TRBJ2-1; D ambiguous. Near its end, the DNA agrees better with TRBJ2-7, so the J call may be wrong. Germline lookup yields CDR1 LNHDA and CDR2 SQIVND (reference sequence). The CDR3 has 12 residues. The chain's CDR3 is CASSPRTYEQYF. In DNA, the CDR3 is TGTGCCAGTAGTCCAAGGACCTACGAGCAGTACTTC.

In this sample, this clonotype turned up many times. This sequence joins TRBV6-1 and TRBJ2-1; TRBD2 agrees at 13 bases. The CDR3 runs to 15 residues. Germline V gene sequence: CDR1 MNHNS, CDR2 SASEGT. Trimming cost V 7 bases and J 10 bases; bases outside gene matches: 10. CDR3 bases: TGTGCCAGCACCCTAAGGACTAGCGGGAGTGGGGAGCAGTTCTTC. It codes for CASTLRTSGSGEQFF.

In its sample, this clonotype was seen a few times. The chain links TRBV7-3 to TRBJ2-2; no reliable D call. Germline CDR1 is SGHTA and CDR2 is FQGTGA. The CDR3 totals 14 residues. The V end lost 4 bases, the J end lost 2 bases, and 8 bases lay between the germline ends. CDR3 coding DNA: TGTGCCAGCAGCTCGACCCTAAACACCGGGGAGCTGTTTTTT. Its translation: CASSSTLNTGELFF.

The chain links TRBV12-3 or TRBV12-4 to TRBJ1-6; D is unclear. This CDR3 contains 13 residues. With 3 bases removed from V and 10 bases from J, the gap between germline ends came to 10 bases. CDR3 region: CASSLIPGSPLHF. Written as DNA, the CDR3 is TGTGCCAGCAGTTTGATCCCGGGATCACCCCTCCACTTT.

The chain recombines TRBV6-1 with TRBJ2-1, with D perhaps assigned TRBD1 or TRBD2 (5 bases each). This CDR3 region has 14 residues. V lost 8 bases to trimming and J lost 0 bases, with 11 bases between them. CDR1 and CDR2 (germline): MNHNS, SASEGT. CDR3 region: CASGTPSSYNEQFF. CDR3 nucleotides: TGTGCCAGCGGGACCCCGAGCTCCTACAATGAGCAGTTCTTC.

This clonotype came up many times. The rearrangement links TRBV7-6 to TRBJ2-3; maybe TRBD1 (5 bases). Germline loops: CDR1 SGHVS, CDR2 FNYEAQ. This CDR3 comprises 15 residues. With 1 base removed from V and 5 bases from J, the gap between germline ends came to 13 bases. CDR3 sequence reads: CASSLGTLGQDTQYF. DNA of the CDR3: TGTGCCAGCAGCTTAGGAACATTGGGGCAAGATACGCAGTATTTT.

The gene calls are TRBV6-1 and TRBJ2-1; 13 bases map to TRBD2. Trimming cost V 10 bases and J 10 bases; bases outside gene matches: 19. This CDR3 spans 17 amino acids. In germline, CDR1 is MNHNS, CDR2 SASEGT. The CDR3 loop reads CATDSGTSGVSVYEQFF. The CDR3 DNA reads TGTGCCACCGACTCCGGGACTAGCGGGGTCTCAGTCTACGAGCAGTTCTTC.

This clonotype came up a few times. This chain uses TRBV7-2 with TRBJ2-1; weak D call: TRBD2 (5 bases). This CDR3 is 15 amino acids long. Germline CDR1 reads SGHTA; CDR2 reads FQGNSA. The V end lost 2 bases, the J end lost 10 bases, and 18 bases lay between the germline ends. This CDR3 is CASSLSPSLSYEQFF. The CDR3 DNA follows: TGTGCCAGCAGCTTATCTCCTAGCCTCTCCTACGAGCAGTTCTTC.

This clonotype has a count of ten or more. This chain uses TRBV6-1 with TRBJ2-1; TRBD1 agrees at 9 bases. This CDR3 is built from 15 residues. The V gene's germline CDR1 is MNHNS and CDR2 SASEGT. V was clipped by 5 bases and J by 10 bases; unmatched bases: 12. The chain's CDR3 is CASSSSGTGTYEQFF. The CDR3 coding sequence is TGTGCCAGCAGTTCCTCCGGGACAGGGACCTACGAGCAGTTCTTC.

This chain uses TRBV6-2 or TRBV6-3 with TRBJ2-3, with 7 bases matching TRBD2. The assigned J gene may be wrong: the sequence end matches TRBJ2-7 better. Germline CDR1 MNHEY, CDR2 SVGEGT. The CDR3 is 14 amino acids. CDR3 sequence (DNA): TGTGCCAGCAGTTACGCGGGCGGGAGTATCGAGCAGTACTTC. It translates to CASSYAGGSIEQYF.

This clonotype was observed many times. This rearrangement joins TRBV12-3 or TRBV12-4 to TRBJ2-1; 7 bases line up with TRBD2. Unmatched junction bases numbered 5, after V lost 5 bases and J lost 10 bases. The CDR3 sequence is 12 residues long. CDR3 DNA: TGTGCCAGCAGTCCCCGGGGGGACGAGCAGTTCTTC. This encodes CASSPRGDEQFF.

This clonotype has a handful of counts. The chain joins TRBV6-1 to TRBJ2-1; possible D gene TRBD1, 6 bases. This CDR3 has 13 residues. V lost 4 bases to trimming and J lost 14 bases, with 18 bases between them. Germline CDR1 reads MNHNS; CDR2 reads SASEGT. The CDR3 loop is CASSVPNRDNEFF. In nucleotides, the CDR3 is TGTGCCAGCAGTGTCCCGAACAGGGATAATGAGTTCTTC.

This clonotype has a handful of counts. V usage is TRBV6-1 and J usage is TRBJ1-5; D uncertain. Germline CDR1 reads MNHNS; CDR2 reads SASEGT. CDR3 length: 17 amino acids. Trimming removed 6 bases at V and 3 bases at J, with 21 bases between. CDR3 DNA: TGTGCCAGCAGAAAACCGGGCACCCCCGGGGACAATCAGCCCCAGCATTTT. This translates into CASRKPGTPGDNQPQHF.

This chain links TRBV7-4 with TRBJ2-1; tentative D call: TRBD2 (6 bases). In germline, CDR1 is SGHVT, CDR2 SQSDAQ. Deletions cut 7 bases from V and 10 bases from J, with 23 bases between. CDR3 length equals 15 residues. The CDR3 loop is CASIETGTGLYEQFF. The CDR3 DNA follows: TGTGCCAGCATCGAAACCGGGACGGGACTCTACGAGCAGTTCTTC. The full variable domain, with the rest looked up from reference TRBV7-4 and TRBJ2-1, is GAGVSQSPRYKVAKRGRDVALRCDSISGHVTLYWYRQTLGQGSEVLTYSQSDAQRDKSGRPSGRFSAERPERSVSTLKIQRTEQGDSAVYLCASIETGTGLYEQFFGPGTRLTVL.

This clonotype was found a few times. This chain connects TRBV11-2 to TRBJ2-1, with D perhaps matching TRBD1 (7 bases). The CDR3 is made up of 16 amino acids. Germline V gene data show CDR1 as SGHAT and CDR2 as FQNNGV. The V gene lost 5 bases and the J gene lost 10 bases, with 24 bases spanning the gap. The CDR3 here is CASSTSRGTAKGEQFF. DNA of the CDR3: TGTGCCAGCAGCACAAGCCGGGGGACAGCTAAAGGGGAGCAGTTCTTC.

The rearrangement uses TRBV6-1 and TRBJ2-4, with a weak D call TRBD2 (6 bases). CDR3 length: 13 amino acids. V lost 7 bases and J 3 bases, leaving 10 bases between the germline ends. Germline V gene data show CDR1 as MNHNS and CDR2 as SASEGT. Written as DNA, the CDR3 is TGTGCCAGCACGGAGGGCTTCAAAAACATTCAGTACTTC. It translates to CASTEGFKNIQYF.

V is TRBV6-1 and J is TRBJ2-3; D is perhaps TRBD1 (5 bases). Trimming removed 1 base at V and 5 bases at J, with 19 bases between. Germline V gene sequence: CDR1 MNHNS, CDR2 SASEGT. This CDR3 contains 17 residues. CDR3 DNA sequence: TGTGCCAGCAGTGAAGGTGTGGTAGGGGATTCGGGAGATACGCAGTATTTT. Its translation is CASSEGVVGDSGDTQYF.

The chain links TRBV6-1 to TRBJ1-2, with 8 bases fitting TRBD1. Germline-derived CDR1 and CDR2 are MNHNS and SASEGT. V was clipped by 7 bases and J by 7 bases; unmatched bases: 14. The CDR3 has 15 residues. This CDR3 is CASIEGRTGISGYTF. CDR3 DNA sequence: TGTGCCAGCATCGAGGGTAGGACAGGGATATCTGGCTACACCTTC.

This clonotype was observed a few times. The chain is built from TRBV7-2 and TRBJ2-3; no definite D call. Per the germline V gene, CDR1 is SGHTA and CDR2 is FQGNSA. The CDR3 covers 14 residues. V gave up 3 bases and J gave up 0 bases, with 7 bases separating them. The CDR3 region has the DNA TGTGCCAGCAGCTTTCGGCAGAGCACAGATACGCAGTATTTT. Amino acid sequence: CASSFRQSTDTQYF.